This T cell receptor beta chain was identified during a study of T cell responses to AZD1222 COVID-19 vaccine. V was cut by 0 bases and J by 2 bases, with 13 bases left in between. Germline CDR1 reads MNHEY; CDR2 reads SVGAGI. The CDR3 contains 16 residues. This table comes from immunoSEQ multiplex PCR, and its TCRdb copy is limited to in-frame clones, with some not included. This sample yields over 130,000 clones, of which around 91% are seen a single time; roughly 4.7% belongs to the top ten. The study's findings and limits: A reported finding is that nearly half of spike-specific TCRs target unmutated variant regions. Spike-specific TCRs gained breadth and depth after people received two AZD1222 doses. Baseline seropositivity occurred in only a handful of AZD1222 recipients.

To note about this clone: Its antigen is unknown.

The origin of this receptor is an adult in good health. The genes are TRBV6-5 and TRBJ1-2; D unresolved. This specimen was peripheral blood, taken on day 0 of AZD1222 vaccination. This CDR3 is CASSYSRSSLNYGYTF. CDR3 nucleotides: TGTGCCAGCAGTTACTCTCGTTCGTCTCTAAACTATGGCTACACCTTC.